These 23 T cell receptor beta chains were all obtained from the same sample, sequenced in a study of blood T cell repertoires in COVID-19. Sequencing was performed with immunoSEQ multiplex PCR; in TCRdb, only in-frame clones are kept and a portion is missing. The sample lists roughly 240,000 clones, approximately 86% occurring once. Sequencing was performed on peripheral blood. The source is a woman aged 55-75 years who had recovered from COVID-19.

This clone was observed a single time. The CDR3 is CAISATQGAGETQYF. As DNA, the CDR3 is TGTGCCATCAGTGCGACACAGGGGGCTGGGGAGACCCAGTACTTC. The chain couples TRBV10-3 to TRBJ2-5, with 9 positions matching TRBD1. V shed 4 bases and J 5 bases; nucleotides not matched to a gene: 8. Germline-derived CDR1 and CDR2 are ENHRY and SYGVKD. This CDR3 comprises 15 residues.

The chain recombines TRBV20-1 with TRBJ2-7, with no clear D. Germline V gene lookup returns CDR1 DFQATT and CDR2 SNEGSKA (reference sequence). V lost 6 bases and J lost 3, with 9 bases in between. The CDR3 extends over 11 amino acids. CDR3 in amino acids: CSAAFFYEQYF. The DNA for the CDR3 is TGCAGTGCCGCGTTCTTCTACGAGCAGTACTTC.

The chain has TRBV5-1 and TRBJ2-5, with 9 bases that match TRBD1. CDR1 is SGHRS, CDR2 YFSETQ, per germline. The CDR3 runs to 15 residues. With V trimmed by 4 bases and J by 4 bases, 8 bases remained unmatched. The CDR3 nucleotides are TGCGCCAGCAGCCCGGACAGGGGTGGTTCAGAGACCCAGTACTTC. This sequence encodes CASSPDRGGSETQYF.

This clone appeared a few times. The rearrangement joins TRBV19 to TRBJ1-2; the D gene is possibly TRBD1 (5 bases). This CDR3 is 14 amino acids long. Germline V gene sequence: CDR1 LNHDA, CDR2 SQIVND (reference sequence). Trimming removed 5 bases at V and 8 bases at J, with 18 bases between. CDR3 bases: TGTGCCAGTAGTGAGGTGCAGGGTCTGGAGGGCTACACCTTC. It is translated as CASSEVQGLEGYTF.

With respect to this clone: This specimen includes other DNA sequences encoding the same CDR3. The chain links TRBV5-1 to TRBJ2-3; no clear D. The CDR3 spans 11 residues. V shed 5 bases and J shed 4 bases, with 5 bases lying between them. Germline V gene lookup returns CDR1 SGHRS and CDR2 YFSETQ. CDR3 residues: CASSRADTQYF. The DNA of the CDR3 is TGCGCCAGCAGTCGAGCAGATACGCAGTATTTT.

The chain combines TRBV10-3 with TRBJ1-4; no clear D gene. Looked up from germline, CDR1 is ENHRY and CDR2 is SYGVKD. CDR3 length equals 16 residues. V lost 4 bases, J lost 2 bases, and 14 bases lay in between. CDR3 nucleotide sequence: TGTGCCATCAGTGGCCGGGAGGGCGGGACTAATGAAAAACTGTTTTTT. Protein: CAISGREGGTNEKLFF.

As for this clone: This sample also contains other DNA sequences that code for the same CDR3. The chain employs TRBV5-4 and TRBJ2-7; D is possibly TRBD2 (5 bases). V was cut by 0 bases and J by 0 bases, with 7 bases left in between. This CDR3 spans 14 amino acids. Germline V CDR1 and CDR2: SGHNT, YYREEE (reference sequence). DNA for the CDR3: TGTGCCAGCAGCTTGGCGGGGATCTCCTACGAGCAGTACTTC. Translating it yields CASSLAGISYEQYF.

The chain carries TRBV18 and TRBJ2-7; the D gene is possibly TRBD1 (6 bases). Germline CDR1 KGHSH, CDR2 LQKENI. Trimming removed 3 bases at V and 3 bases at J, with 15 bases between. CDR3 length equals 15 residues. CDR3 region: CASSPGAGVLYEQYF. In DNA form, the CDR3 reads TGTGCCAGCTCACCGGGAGCAGGGGTTCTCTACGAGCAGTACTTC.

This sequence joins TRBV28 and TRBJ2-5; weak D call: TRBD1 (6 bases). This CDR3 comprises 16 residues. CDR1 is MDHEN, CDR2 SYDVKM, per germline. V shed 3 bases and J shed 1 base, with 15 bases lying between them. In nucleotides, the CDR3 is TGTGCCAGCAGTTTCAGCGGACGACAGGCCCAAGAGACCCAGTACTTC. Protein: CASSFSGRQAQETQYF.

The rearrangement joins TRBV6-5 to TRBJ2-7, with 8 bases matching TRBD1. There are 15 residues in the CDR3. CDR1 and CDR2 from the germline V gene are MNHEY and SVGAGI. V dropped 0 bases and J dropped 4; count of bases not matched to a gene: 5. This CDR3 reads CASSYSTGEWYEQYF. In DNA form, the CDR3 reads TGTGCCAGCAGTTACTCGACAGGGGAGTGGTACGAGCAGTACTTC.

J is TRBJ2-1 and V is TRBV7-3, with 9 nucleotides matching TRBD2. Per germline, CDR1 SGHTA and CDR2 FQGTGA. V gave up 1 base and J gave up 7 bases; unmatched junction bases: 5. The CDR3 runs 15 residues. CDR3 protein: CASSLMVAGDNEQFF. The CDR3 region has the DNA TGTGCCAGCAGCTTAATGGTAGCGGGAGATAATGAGCAGTTCTTC.

V usage is TRBV18 and J usage is TRBJ1-5; a possible D gene is TRBD1 (5 bases). The germline V gene has CDR1 KGHSH and CDR2 LQKENI. The V end was cut by 4 bases, the J end by 1 base, with 14 bases between. The CDR3 loop spans 16 amino acids. CDR3 coding DNA: TGTGCCAGCTCACAACAGGCAGCCGTAAGCAATCAGCCCCAGCATTTT. Encoded protein: CASSQQAAVSNQPQHF.

This clone was seen more than once but under ten times. This sequence joins TRBV7-2 and TRBJ1-1; possibly TRBD1 for D (6 bases). The CDR3 is made up of 14 amino acids. With 5 bases removed from V and 4 bases from J, the gap between germline ends came to 14 bases. Germline V lookup: CDR1 SGHTA, CDR2 FQGNSA. The DNA for the CDR3 is TGTGCCAGCAGCCAACAGGGCGTGAGCACTGAAGCTTTCTTT. The encoded protein is CASSQQGVSTEAFF.

The chain uses TRBV29-1 and TRBJ2-3; 11 bases are shared with TRBD2. J was trimmed by 1 base and V by 3 bases; bases with no gene match: 3. Germline-derived CDR1 and CDR2 are SQVTM and ANQGSEA. This CDR3 contains 15 residues. CDR3 sequence: CSVELAGGGTDTQYF. CDR3 sequence (DNA): TGCAGCGTTGAGCTAGCGGGGGGAGGCACAGATACGCAGTATTTT.

V is TRBV4-3 and J is TRBJ1-6; D is possibly TRBD1 (5 bases). CDR1 and CDR2 (germline): LGHNA, YSLEER. Deletions cut 4 bases from V and 9 bases from J, with 19 bases between. The CDR3 covers 16 residues. The CDR3 spells CASSLTTGGIPSPLHF. DNA for the CDR3: TGCGCCAGCAGCCTCACCACGGGGGGTATTCCTTCACCCCTCCACTTT.

The rearrangement uses TRBV7-2 and TRBJ2-2; D is unclear. Trimming left V 5 bases short and J 7 bases short, with 11 bases between. Germline CDR1 SGHTA, CDR2 FQGNSA. CDR3 length equals 13 residues. The CDR3, as DNA: TGTGCCAGCAGCGCACAGCAGAGCGGGGAGCTGTTTTTT. Protein: CASSAQQSGELFF.

The V call is TRBV6-5, the J call TRBJ2-7; weak D call: TRBD2 (5 bases). There are 14 residues in the CDR3. CDR1 is MNHEY and CDR2 is SVGAGI in the germline V gene. The germline V and J ends were trimmed by 6 bases and 2 bases, with 14 bases remaining between them. DNA for the CDR3: TGTGCCAGCAGCCTAGGACTTGATGCCTACGAGCAGTACTTC. Translated, it gives CASSLGLDAYEQYF.

The chain recombines TRBV29-1 with TRBJ1-2; unclear D gene. The CDR3 length is 13 residues. Germline CDR1 reads SQVTM; CDR2 reads ANQGSEA. The V end was cut by 3 bases, the J end by 7 bases, with 15 bases between. CDR3 DNA sequence: TGCAGCGTTGATAGCGACGGACCCACTGGCTACACCTTC. Amino acid sequence: CSVDSDGPTGYTF.

The chain combines TRBV7-7 with TRBJ2-7; TRBD1 matches at 7 bases. Looked up from germline, CDR1 is SSHAT and CDR2 is FNYEAQ (reference sequence). The CDR3 is 15 amino acids. The DNA for the CDR3 is TGTGCTACGAGCCCTTCCGTGGACAGGACCTACGAGCAGTACTTC. This codes for CATSPSVDRTYEQYF.

The J gene is TRBJ1-5, the V gene TRBV29-1, with D maybe TRBD1 (6 bases). The CDR3 contains 13 residues. The germline gives CDR1 SQVTM, CDR2 ANQGSEA. Trimming took off 6 bases at V and 3 bases at J, with 12 bases between the two ends. The CDR3: CSVGAFPNQPQHF. The CDR3 coding sequence is TGCAGCGTGGGGGCCTTTCCCAATCAGCCCCAGCATTTT.

The chain couples TRBV18 to TRBJ2-1, with TRBD2 matching 10 bases. Germline loops: CDR1 KGHSH, CDR2 LQKENI. The CDR3 sequence is 15 residues long. Trimming took 5 bases from V and 2 from J; bases not matched to a gene: 3. CDR3 in DNA: TGTGCCAGCTCAACAAGCGGGGGGGCCTACAATGAGCAGTTCTTC. Protein: CASSTSGGAYNEQFF.

The rearrangement links TRBV4-3 to TRBJ1-1, with TRBD1 matching 10 bases. Germline V gene lookup returns CDR1 LGHNA and CDR2 YSLEER. Losses at the gene ends were 6 bases for V and 0 bases for J; bases not matched to a gene: 13. The CDR3 covers 18 residues. The CDR3 loop is CASRGLPGTGDLNTEAFF. DNA of the CDR3: TGCGCCAGCAGGGGCCTCCCTGGGACAGGGGACTTGAACACTGAAGCTTTCTTT.

The CDR3 sequence: CASSHLLGTAVSGNTIYF. The CDR3 coding sequence is TGTGCCAGCAGCCATCTTTTAGGGACAGCCGTCTCTGGAAACACCATATATTTT. The chain links TRBV14 to TRBJ1-3, with 7 nucleotides matching TRBD1. The CDR3 has 18 residues. V lost 3 bases, J lost 0 bases, and 11 bases stayed unmatched. Germline-derived CDR1 and CDR2 are SGHDN and FVKESK.